This entry lists 9 T cell receptor beta chains sequenced from one sample in a study of regulatory T cells in long-lasting Graves disease (dated by TCRdb to 2020 to 2023). Library method: multiplex PCR. Data came from an Illumina HiSeq 4000. CDR3 regions were amplified by Arm-PCR with iRepertoire HTBI primers to construct TCR beta libraries. TCRdb reran the public reads through fastp at Q25 and MiXCR, keeping productive beta chains. Rows merge per CDR3 protein into single entries with the most common DNA and genes. The sample yields over 450,000 distinct CDR3 sequences; 9.5% to 15% were counted once. The ten largest account for around 10% of the sample. This sample's time point label indicates: newly diagnosed GD, antithyroid drugs for less than 3 months. For both TCR sequencing and RNA sequencing, RNA was extracted from PBMCs using TRIzol. This sample also appeared in a second study, on T cells in Graves' hyperthyroidism and ophthalmopathy.

Sequencing was performed on peripheral blood mononuclear cells (PBMCs), taken at new diagnosis, from a patient treated with antithyroid drugs. The source is a woman in her twenties or thirties with Graves disease. Donor details come from another sample of the same person, matched by shared clones.

This clonotype was counted many times. This sequence joins TRBV11-2 and TRBJ2-2; 7 bases align to TRBD2. This CDR3 spans 15 amino acids. CDR1 and CDR2 (germline): SGHAT, FQNNGV. The junction had 3 bases not matched to a gene; V was cut back by 1 base and J by 4 bases. CDR3: CASSLGGSGTGELFF. DNA for the CDR3: TGTGCCAGCAGCTTAGGCGGGAGCGGCACCGGGGAGCTGTTTTTT.

There are many counts of this clonotype. V usage is TRBV11-2 and J usage is TRBJ2-3; D gene unclear. This CDR3 region has 16 residues. Germline CDR1 reads SGHAT; CDR2 reads FQNNGV. V was cut by 3 bases and J by 2 bases, with 15 bases left in between. Written as DNA, the CDR3 is TGTGCCAGCAGCTTCGACCCCCCCGGCGTCACAGATACGCAGTATTTT. Amino acid sequence: CASSFDPPGVTDTQYF.

This chain connects TRBV6-1 to TRBJ2-2; 13 bases match TRBD2. The germline CDR1 and CDR2 sequences are MNHNS and SASEGT. CDR3 length: 15 residues. The J segment lost 9 bases and the V segment lost 6 bases, leaving 7 bases of the junction unmatched. The chain's CDR3 is CASRSGLAGFRELFF. Written as DNA, the CDR3 is TGTGCCAGCAGGTCGGGACTAGCGGGATTCCGGGAGCTGTTTTTT.

This clonotype was observed at least ten times. CDR3 loop: CASSNRSLGQAFF. The CDR3 nucleotides read TGTGCCAGCAGCAACCGGTCGTTGGGCCAAGCTTTCTTT. This chain uses TRBV7-9 with TRBJ1-1, with unresolved D. CDR1 is SEHNR and CDR2 is FQNEAQ in the germline V gene (reference sequence). V lost 5 bases, J lost 9 bases, and 16 bases lay in between. The CDR3 is 13 amino acids.

In its sample, this clonotype was seen many times. The V and J genes are TRBV3-1 and TRBJ2-2; no clear D gene. This CDR3 is 18 amino acids long. Trimming took 1 base from V and 6 from J, leaving 21 bases between them. Germline loops: CDR1 LGHDT, CDR2 YNNKEL (reference sequence). The CDR3 sequence is CASSQVLGLPPGSGELFF. The CDR3 DNA follows: TGTGCCAGCAGCCAAGTACTGGGCCTCCCCCCCGGGTCCGGGGAGCTGTTTTTT.

The rearrangement joins TRBV7-4 to TRBJ2-6; possibly TRBD1 for D (6 bases). Germline V CDR1 and CDR2: SGHVT, SQSDAQ. V gave up 6 bases and J gave up 2 bases, with 23 bases separating them. The CDR3 covers 19 residues. The CDR3 DNA reads as TGTGCCAGCAGAGGCGGACGGGACAACTTCTCCCCTGGGGCCAACGTCCTGACTTTC. Protein sequence: CASRGGRDNFSPGANVLTF.

This chain uses TRBV6-2 or TRBV6-3 with TRBJ1-2, with a tentative D call TRBD1 (6 bases). Germline V gene sequence: CDR1 MNHEY, CDR2 SVGEGT. The CDR3 is made up of 13 amino acids. V lost 5 bases and J lost 6, with 13 bases in between. CDR3 nucleotide sequence: TGTGCCAGCAGTCGCGACAGGCCGGATGGCTACACCTTC. Translating gives CASSRDRPDGYTF.

This clonotype was seen many times. V is TRBV7-9 and J is TRBJ2-7; tentatively, D is TRBD1 (5 bases). Germline CDR1 SEHNR, CDR2 FQNEAQ (reference sequence). V lost 3 bases and J 12 bases, leaving 18 bases between the germline ends. The CDR3 consists of 13 residues. The CDR3 loop is CASSFGSVSTGYF. For the CDR3, the DNA is TGTGCCAGCAGCTTTGGTTCCGTCTCCACAGGGTACTTC.

Many counts were recorded for this clonotype. This sequence joins TRBV6-5 and TRBJ1-1; tentatively, D is TRBD1 (5 bases). In germline, CDR1 is MNHEY, CDR2 SVGAGI. This CDR3 comprises 14 residues. V was cut by 2 bases and J by 1 base, with 8 bases left in between. CDR3 residues: CASSYRQKNTEAFF. The DNA of the CDR3 is TGTGCCAGCAGTTACCGACAGAAGAACACTGAAGCTTTCTTT.